Given below is one T cell receptor (beta chain) in context. The sample belongs to a study of T cells after yellow fever vaccination. Study-wide context: Fractions of low cell number were prepared using SMART-Seq v4 Ultra Low Input.

TCRdb passed the 5' RACE reads through MiXCR, listing each CDR3 protein once. The sample contains hundreds of thousands of distinct CDR3 sequences, around 12% of which appear only once. Trimming took off 2 bases at V and 10 bases at J, with 12 bases between the two ends. The CDR3 loop spans 13 amino acids. Germline CDR1 reads SEHNR; CDR2 reads FQNEAQ (reference sequence). The clonotype was recovered from a man aged 30-40 years who received the YFV17D yellow fever vaccine. The sequenced sample was PBMCs, obtained on the day of the yellow fever booster vaccination. The rearrangement uses TRBV7-9 and TRBJ1-5; weak D call: TRBD1 (5 bases). CDR3 residues: CASSLLLTGPQHF. As DNA, the CDR3 is TGTGCCAGCAGCTTACTTCTCACAGGCCCCCAGCATTTT.